This T cell receptor beta chain was obtained from a study of beta chain features in type 1 diabetes. Sequencing targeted expressed TCRB transcripts, as all isolated RNA had been reverse transcribed. Assay: immunoSEQ multiplex PCR; the TCRdb copy retains only in-frame clones and omits some. This sample carries 900,000 or so clones, roughly 15% of them seen once, and the ten largest clones take 0.02% to 0.025%. There are 16 residues in the CDR3. Germline V gene lookup returns CDR1 LGHNA and CDR2 YSLEER. V gave up 0 bases and J gave up 0 bases; unmatched junction bases: 5. This receptor was obtained from a woman aged 18 to 35 in good health. Sequenced sample: naive CD4+ T cells from blood. The rearrangement links TRBV4-3 to TRBJ2-7; TRBD1 matches 7 bases. Here the CDR3 reads CASSQDRTGFSYEQYF. As DNA, the CDR3 is TGCGCCAGCAGCCAAGATCGGACAGGATTCTCCTACGAGCAGTACTTC.